This record looks at one TCR beta chain sequence and its context. Its antigen remains unidentified. Using immunoSEQ multiplex PCR, the repertoire was profiled, and TCRdb retains in-frame clones only, with some absent. The data contain around 77,000 clones, 85% to 95% of them seen just once; the ten biggest clones take up around 6.1%. This sample was included in a study of OX40 agonist ivuxolimab in advanced cancers. In the study overall: Partial responses were achieved by three patients: one hepatocellular carcinoma, two cutaneous melanoma. Study-level points and caveats: The CD4+ and CD8+ T cells in the blood had expanded clonally by week 6 at 0.1 to 3.0 mg/kg. Those patients achieving a partial response at 0.1-3.0 mg/kg showed among the lowest clonal expansion. Also showing low normalized T-cell clonal expansion were some of the nonresponders.

The CDR3 is made up of 14 amino acids. V shed 1 base and J shed 2 bases, with 9 bases lying between them. The germline gives CDR1 MNHNS, CDR2 SASEGT. This clonotype was sampled from an adult with an advanced solid tumor such as melanoma, head and neck, liver or kidney cancer. The sample in question was CD4+ or CD8+ T cells sorted from blood, obtained in a trial of the OX40 agonist ivuxolimab. The chain combines TRBV6-1 with TRBJ2-7; TRBD1 might be the D (5 bases). CDR3 protein: CASSEGQGAYEQYF. CDR3 nucleotides: TGTGCCAGCAGTGAAGGGCAGGGTGCCTACGAGCAGTACTTC.